The source of this TCR beta chain is a study of cytomegalovirus exposure and HLA in healthy donors. The CDR3 sequence is 17 residues long. Concerning this clone itself: Antigen specificity is unknown.

PCR primers comprised 60 Vbeta and 13 Jbeta primers. Here immunoSEQ multiplex PCR was the method, and the copy in TCRdb shows in-frame clones only, minus some. The sample includes 180,000 or so clones, around 85% seen only once; the top ten take roughly 9.3%. General study results and limits: The classifier was said to identify cytomegalovirus status with high specificity and sensitivity.

The chain joins TRBV12-2 to TRBJ1-2. TRBV12-2 constitutes a pseudogene. Sequencing was performed on PBMCs. The TCR originated in a man aged 18 to 29 in good health and CMV-seropositive. CDR3 DNA: TGTGCAAGTCGCCCAAGTGGGGGGTCCCAAGCTAACTATGGCTACACCTTC. It encodes CASRPSGGSQANYGYTF.